These 6 T cell receptor beta chains share one sample of origin, sequenced in a study of regulatory T cells in long-lasting Graves disease. Arm-PCR of CDR3 regions and iRepertoire HTBI primers were the basis on which TCR beta libraries were built. MiXCR, run by TCRdb on the multiplex PCR reads, gives a single entry per CDR3 protein. Of about 340,000 distinct CDR3 sequences detected, roughly a fifth appear once; the ten largest clones hold 29%. Time point noted: persistent/refractory GD, antithyroid drugs over 5 years with positive TRAb. RNA isolated from PBMCs was used to make the TCR library. The starting material was peripheral blood mononuclear cells (PBMCs), obtained when the disease was refractory, from a patient treated with antithyroid drugs. These receptors were taken from a female donor with Graves disease.

The rearrangement joins TRBV18 to TRBJ1-1; no clear D gene. V lost 3 bases to trimming and J lost 7 bases, with 9 bases between them. The CDR3 is 12 amino acids. CDR1 and CDR2 from the germline V gene are KGHSH and LQKENI. The CDR3, as DNA: TGTGCCAGCTCACCGACCCGGTATGAAGCTTTCTTT. The encoded protein is CASSPTRYEAFF.

The chain joins TRBV9 to TRBJ2-7; TRBD2 matches at 14 bases. The length of the CDR3 is 18 residues. V was pared by 2 bases and J by 2 bases, with 9 bases of the junction left unmatched. Germline V gene data show CDR1 as SGDLS and CDR2 as YYNGEE. The CDR3 coding sequence is TGTGCCAGCAGCGTCGGGACTAGCGGGAGTTCTCTAACCTACGAGCAGTACTTC. Amino acids: CASSVGTSGSSLTYEQYF.

In its sample, this clonotype was seen many times. The genes are TRBV6-1 and TRBJ1-1; TRBD1 might be the D (6 bases). Between the trimmed V and J ends, which lost 2 bases and 3 bases, there was a span of 10 bases. Germline CDR1 MNHNS, CDR2 SASEGT. The CDR3 length is 14 residues. The DNA of the CDR3 is TGTGCCAGCAGTGAACAGGGGTCGTACACTGAAGCTTTCTTT. Its protein product is CASSEQGSYTEAFF.

The chain carries TRBV7-9 and TRBJ1-2, with a weak D call TRBD1 (6 bases). Per the germline V gene, CDR1 is SEHNR and CDR2 is FQNEAQ (reference sequence). Trimming removed 0 bases at V and 7 bases at J, with 18 bases between. The CDR3 runs to 16 residues. In DNA form, the CDR3 reads TGTGCCAGCAGCTTAGCATGGGGGCCCTTGTTTCGTGGCTACACCTTC. Protein: CASSLAWGPLFRGYTF. The whole variable domain, filled in from reference TRBV7-9 and TRBJ1-2, reads DTGVSQNPRHKITKRGQNVTFRCDPISEHNRLYWYRQTLGQGPEFLTYFQNEAQLEKSRLLSDRFSAERPKGSFSTLEIQRTEQGDSAMYLCASSLAWGPLFRGYTFGSGTRLTVV.

This clonotype was detected once. With a much larger clone just one base away, this may be a read error. J is TRBJ1-4 and V is TRBV5-8, with D possibly matching TRBD1 (6 bases). CDR3 length equals 14 residues. From germline, CDR1 is SGHTS and CDR2 YDEGEE. The CDR3 coding sequence is TGTGCCAGCAGCTTGGTCAGGGGAGGTGAAAAACCGTTTTTT. It specifies CASSLVRGGEKPFF. Supplemented by reference TRBV5-8 and TRBJ1-4, the full variable domain reads EAGVTQSPTHLIKTRGQQATLRCSPISGHTSVYWYQQALGLGLQFLLWYDEGEERNRGNFPPRFSGRQFPNYSSELNVNALELEDSALYLCASSLVRGGEKPFFGSGTQLSVL.

This chain links TRBV20-1 with TRBJ2-5; maybe TRBD2 (6 bases). The CDR3 is 14 residues long. Germline CDR1 reads DFQATT; CDR2 reads SNEGSKA (reference sequence). V was shortened by 1 base and J by 4 bases, with 13 bases between the two germline ends. CDR3 loop: CSARASDGRETQYF. Written as DNA, the CDR3 is TGCAGTGCTAGAGCTTCGGACGGGAGAGAGACCCAGTACTTC.